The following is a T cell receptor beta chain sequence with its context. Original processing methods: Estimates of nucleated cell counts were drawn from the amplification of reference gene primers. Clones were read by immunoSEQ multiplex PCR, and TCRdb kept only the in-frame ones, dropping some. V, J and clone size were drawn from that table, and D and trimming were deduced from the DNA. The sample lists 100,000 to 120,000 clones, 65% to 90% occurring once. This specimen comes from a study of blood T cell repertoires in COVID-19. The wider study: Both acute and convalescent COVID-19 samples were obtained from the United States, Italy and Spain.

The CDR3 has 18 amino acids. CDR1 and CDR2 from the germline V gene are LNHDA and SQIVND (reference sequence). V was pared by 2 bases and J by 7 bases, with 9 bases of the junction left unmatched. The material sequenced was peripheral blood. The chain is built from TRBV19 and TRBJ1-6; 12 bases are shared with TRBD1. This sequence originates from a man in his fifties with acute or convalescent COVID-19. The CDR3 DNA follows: TGTGCCAGTAGTATAACGGTATCGGGACAGGGGGCCAATTCACCCCTCCACTTT. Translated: CASSITVSGQGANSPLHF. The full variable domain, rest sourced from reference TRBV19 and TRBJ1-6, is DGGITQSPKYLFRKEGQNVTLSCEQNLNHDAMYWYRQDPGQGLRLIYYSQIVNDFQKGDIAEGYSVSREKKESFPLTVTSAQKNPTAFYLCASSITVSGQGANSPLHFGNGTRLTVT.